The source of this T cell receptor beta chain is a study of T cells in Graves' hyperthyroidism and ophthalmopathy. Whole-study results and caveats: Most expanded thyroid clonotypes above 0.001 recurred in blood.

Patients counted as stable if ophthalmopathy did not develop within 18 months. The PBMCs were taken from roughly 10 ml of fresh peripheral blood. This clonotype has only a few counts. Its antigen remains unidentified. The CDR3 consists of 13 residues. Germline values: CDR1 MNHEY, CDR2 SMNVEV (reference sequence). Deletions cut 3 bases from V and 5 bases from J, with 10 bases between. Authors of the study amplified TCR beta CDR3 regions from RNA transcripts. The TCR CDR3 was amplified in a first-round RT-PCR using the HTBI primer set. Each CDR3 protein gets one entry after TCRdb re-called the multiplex PCR reads with MiXCR. The sample consists of some 740,000 distinct CDR3 sequences, approximately 15% of them appearing once.

The V gene is TRBV27, the J gene TRBJ1-2; no definite D call. The sample was blood. The TCR was taken from a woman between 18 and 30 years old with Graves' hyperthyroidism. In nucleotides, the CDR3 is TGTGCCAGCAGTTTTGTCCCAACATATGGCTACACCTTC. Translating gives CASSFVPTYGYTF.